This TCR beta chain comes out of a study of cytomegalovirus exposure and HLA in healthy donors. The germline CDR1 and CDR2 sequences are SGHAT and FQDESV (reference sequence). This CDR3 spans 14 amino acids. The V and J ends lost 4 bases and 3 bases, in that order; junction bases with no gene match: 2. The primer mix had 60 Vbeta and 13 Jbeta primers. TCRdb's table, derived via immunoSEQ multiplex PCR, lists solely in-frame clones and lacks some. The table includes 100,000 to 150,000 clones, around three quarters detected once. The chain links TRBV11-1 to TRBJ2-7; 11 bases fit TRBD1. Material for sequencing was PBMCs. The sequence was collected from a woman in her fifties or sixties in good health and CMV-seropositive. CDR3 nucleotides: TGTGCCAGCAGCTGGGGGACAGGGGGCTACGAGCAGTACTTC. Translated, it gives CASSWGTGGYEQYF.